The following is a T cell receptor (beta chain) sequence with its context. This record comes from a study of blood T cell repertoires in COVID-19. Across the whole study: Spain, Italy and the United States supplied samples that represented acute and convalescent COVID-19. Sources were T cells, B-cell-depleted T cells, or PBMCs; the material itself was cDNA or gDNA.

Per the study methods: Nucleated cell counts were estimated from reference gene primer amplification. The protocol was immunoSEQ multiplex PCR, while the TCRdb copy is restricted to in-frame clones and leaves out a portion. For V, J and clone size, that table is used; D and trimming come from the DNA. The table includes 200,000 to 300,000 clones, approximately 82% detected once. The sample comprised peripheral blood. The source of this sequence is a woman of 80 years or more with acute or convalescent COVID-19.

The CDR3 loop is CASSVSGNSEAFF. For the CDR3, the DNA is TGTGCCAGCAGTGTATCCGGGAATAGTGAAGCTTTCTTT. This chain joins TRBV6-2 or TRBV6-3 and TRBJ1-1; D call uncertain. Germline V CDR1 and CDR2: MNHEY, SVGEGT. The CDR3 extends over 13 amino acids. V shed 5 bases and J shed 7 bases, with 14 bases lying between them.